This T cell receptor beta chain emerged from a study of CD8+ T cells in alopecia areata. Study-level results: Affected lesional scalp, above all in alopecia totalis/universalis, was more clonal than normal scalp.

V was trimmed by 4 bases and J by 6 bases, leaving 22 bases between them. The germline V gene encodes CDR1 MGHRA and CDR2 YSYEKL. The CDR3 runs to 16 residues. RNA was extracted and reverse transcribed into cDNA as the sequencing template. Generated by immunoSEQ multiplex PCR, the TCRdb table keeps only in-frame clones and is missing some. The profile shows some 150,000 clones, 75% to 85% of them singletons. Treatment denoted: oral pan-JAK inhibitor, 5-10 mg twice daily. The count of this clone is one. Its antigen remains unknown. The rearrangement links TRBV4-1 to TRBJ2-7; D remains unclear. The sequences come from CD8+ T cells sorted from blood, collected at week 4, from a patient treated with tofacitinib. The TCR was taken from a human donor with alopecia areata. Here the CDR3 DNA reads TGCGCCAGCAGCCCGATACAGTCGTACTCGGCCCCCGAGCAGTACTTC. Translation: CASSPIQSYSAPEQYF.